The 13 T cell receptor beta chains reported below all come from one sample, sequenced in a study of blood T cell repertoires in COVID-19. Profiled with immunoSEQ multiplex PCR; TCRdb holds only in-frame clones, not every one. The top ten hold approximately 2% of the sample, which has about 170,000 clones, 85% to 90% seen once. Material: peripheral blood. These receptors all come from a man aged 50-59 years who had recovered from COVID-19.

The genes are TRBV19 and TRBJ1-2; the D gene is possibly TRBD1 (6 bases). Trimming removed 5 bases from V and 9 bases from J, with 16 bases in between. Germline loops: CDR1 LNHDA, CDR2 SQIVND (reference sequence). The CDR3 length is 13 residues. CDR3 sequence: CASSRPGTYSYTF. The CDR3, as DNA: TGTGCCAGTAGTCGTCCCGGGACATACAGCTACACCTTC.

The chain couples TRBV25-1 to TRBJ2-5; 7 bases align to TRBD2. The V and J ends lost 6 bases and 2 bases, in that order; junction bases with no gene match: 12. This CDR3 is built from 16 residues. The germline V gene encodes CDR1 MGHDK and CDR2 SYGVNS. CDR3 DNA: TGTGCCAGCAGCCAGGACATTTTCGGGGGGCAAGAGACCCAGTACTTC. Protein sequence: CASSQDIFGGQETQYF.

The chain carries TRBV6-5 and TRBJ1-1; D call uncertain. The CDR3 has 13 amino acids. Trimming stripped 7 bases from V and 4 bases from J, with 13 bases between. Germline CDR1 reads MNHEY; CDR2 reads SVGAGI. The CDR3: CASTDRQVTEAFF. CDR3 sequence (DNA): TGTGCCAGCACCGACCGGCAGGTCACTGAAGCTTTCTTT.

In its sample, this clone was seen once. This chain links TRBV6-5 with TRBJ2-1, with D perhaps TRBD2 (5 bases). Germline-derived CDR1 and CDR2 are MNHEY and SVGAGI. This CDR3 region has 14 residues. Trimming pared 2 bases from V and 0 bases from J, leaving 5 bases between. Here the CDR3 reads CASSYTSSYNEQFF. CDR3 nucleotides: TGTGCCAGCAGTTACACTAGCTCCTACAATGAGCAGTTCTTC.

V gene TRBV20-1 combines with J gene TRBJ2-7, with TRBD2 matching 7 bases. The length of the CDR3 is 11 residues. The V segment lost 6 bases and the J segment 7 bases; nucleotides outside the gene matches: 6. Per germline, CDR1 DFQATT and CDR2 SNEGSKA (reference sequence). The DNA for the CDR3 is TGCAGTGCCACCGCCGGGGGGGAGCAGTACTTC. This sequence encodes CSATAGGEQYF.

The chain uses TRBV14 and TRBJ1-4; 7 nucleotides align to TRBD1. The CDR3 sequence is 18 residues long. The V segment lost 4 bases and the J segment 0 bases; nucleotides outside the gene matches: 11. The germline CDR1 and CDR2 sequences are SGHDN and FVKESK. The CDR3 region is CASSPHPGTAATNEKLFF. CDR3 DNA sequence: TGTGCCAGCAGCCCTCATCCCGGGACAGCTGCAACTAATGAAAAACTGTTTTTT.

The V and J genes are TRBV27 and TRBJ2-7; TRBD2 agrees at 11 bases. The trim removed 5 bases at V and 3 bases at J, leaving 9 bases unmatched. The CDR3 extends over 16 amino acids. Germline V gene sequence: CDR1 MNHEY, CDR2 SMNVEV (reference sequence). The CDR3 here is CASSPPGTSGFYEQYF. As DNA, the CDR3 is TGTGCCAGCAGTCCCCCCGGGACTAGCGGTTTCTACGAGCAGTACTTC.

This chain connects TRBV2 to TRBJ2-3; TRBD1 is a possible D gene (6 bases). Germline values: CDR1 SNHLY, CDR2 FYNNEI. Trimming cost V 5 bases and J 5 bases, with 17 bases left between them. The CDR3 totals 15 residues. DNA for the CDR3: TGTGCCAGCAGTTCCCACCAGGGGATGGGAGATACGCAGTATTTT. It specifies CASSSHQGMGDTQYF.

The rearrangement joins TRBV9 to TRBJ2-1, with 8 bases fitting TRBD1. The germline gives CDR1 SGDLS, CDR2 YYNGEE. The length of the CDR3 is 15 residues. Trimming removed 0 bases from V and 6 bases from J; junction bases left unmatched: 5. In nucleotides, the CDR3 is TGTGCCAGCAGCGTAGCCTGGACAGGGTCCAATGAGCAGTTCTTC. This gives the protein CASSVAWTGSNEQFF.

Details on this clone: Germline is not matched at one junction end, which may reflect a read error. The V gene is TRBV5-1, the J gene TRBJ1-3; TRBD1 matches at 7 bases. The germline gives CDR1 SGHRS, CDR2 YFSETQ. The CDR3 is made up of 16 amino acids. The CDR3 DNA reads TGCGCCAACAGCCCGGGGACAGTGGGCTCTGGAAACACCATATATTTT. Encoded protein: CANSPGTVGSGNTIYF.

The genes are TRBV4-3 and TRBJ2-7; a possible D gene is TRBD1 (5 bases). The germline CDR1 and CDR2 sequences are LGHNA and YSLEER. Trimming left V 2 bases short and J 4 bases short, with 12 bases between. The CDR3 length is 14 residues. The CDR3 sequence: CASSQLQGSYEQYF. For the CDR3, the DNA is TGCGCCAGCAGCCAATTGCAGGGCTCTTACGAGCAGTACTTC.

As concerns this clone: Germline and junction disagree at one end, which may indicate a read error. The chain joins TRBV19 to TRBJ2-2, with 9 bases matching TRBD2. Germline V gene data show CDR1 as LNHDA and CDR2 as SQIVND (reference sequence). The CDR3 runs to 17 residues. For the CDR3, the DNA is TGTGCCAGTACTATACGACCTAGCGGGGCTAACACCGGGGAGCTGTTTTTT. As protein: CASTIRPSGANTGELFF.

J is TRBJ2-7 and V is TRBV7-5; the table assigns TRBD1, which was not confirmed against the DNA. TRBV7-5 corresponds to a pseudogene. This CDR3 has 14 residues. Here the CDR3 DNA reads TGTGTCAGAAGCCAACAGACGGACTCCTACGAGCAGTACTTC. Residues: CVRSQQTDSYEQYF.